This entry lists 19 T cell receptor beta chains sequenced from one sample in a study of blood T cell repertoires in COVID-19. Profiled with immunoSEQ multiplex PCR; TCRdb holds only in-frame clones, not every one. The sample holds fewer than 90,000 clones; about 95% are singletons and the top ten take about 4.5%. What was sequenced was peripheral blood. The source of these receptors is a human donor with active COVID-19. The donor label of this sample is uncertain.

The chain employs TRBV9 and TRBJ2-1; 9 nucleotides agree with TRBD2. V lost 0 bases to trimming and J lost 2 bases; unmatched junction nucleotides: 3. Germline CDR1 reads SGDLS; CDR2 reads YYNGEE. The CDR3 length is 16 residues. CDR3 sequence (DNA): TGTGCCAGCAGCGTAGTAGGCGGGGGGGCCTACAATGAGCAGTTCTTC. This translates into CASSVVGGGAYNEQFF.

The chain carries TRBV9 and TRBJ2-3; TRBD2 aligns across 7 bases. The ends lost 0 bases at V and 4 bases at J; junction bases unmatched: 5. Germline V gene data show CDR1 as SGDLS and CDR2 as YYNGEE. The CDR3 is 15 residues long. CDR3 loop: CASSVGTRVADTQYF. In DNA, the CDR3 is TGTGCCAGCAGCGTAGGGACTAGGGTAGCAGATACGCAGTATTTT. Combining the CDR3 with reference TRBV9 and TRBJ2-3 gives the whole variable domain DSGVTQTPKHLITATGQRVTLRCSPRSGDLSVYWYQQSLDQGLQFLIQYYNGEERAKGNILERFSAQQFPDLHSELNLSSLELGDSALYFCASSVGTRVADTQYFGPGTRLTVL.

The rearrangement links TRBV9 to TRBJ2-1, with D possibly matching TRBD1 (5 bases). The germline CDR1 and CDR2 sequences are SGDLS and YYNGEE. The CDR3 length is 15 residues. V was shortened by 4 bases and J by 6 bases, with 17 bases between the two germline ends. The CDR3 sequence is CASSSQGFGPNEQFF. CDR3 nucleotides: TGTGCCAGCAGCTCGCAGGGTTTCGGCCCCAATGAGCAGTTCTTC. The full variable domain, completed using reference TRBV9 and TRBJ2-1, is DSGVTQTPKHLITATGQRVTLRCSPRSGDLSVYWYQQSLDQGLQFLIQYYNGEERAKGNILERFSAQQFPDLHSELNLSSLELGDSALYFCASSSQGFGPNEQFFGPGTRLTVL.

The genes are TRBV9 and TRBJ1-6; 7 bases fit TRBD1. The V segment lost 4 bases and the J segment 0 bases; nucleotides outside the gene matches: 13. The CDR3 has 19 amino acids. Looked up from germline, CDR1 is SGDLS and CDR2 is YYNGEE. The CDR3 sequence: CASSSNHLTGSSYNSPLHF. CDR3 coding DNA: TGTGCCAGCAGCTCGAACCACCTGACAGGGAGCTCCTATAATTCACCCCTCCACTTT.

The rearrangement joins TRBV5-1 to TRBJ2-7; 9 bases are shared with TRBD1. Germline V gene sequence: CDR1 SGHRS, CDR2 YFSETQ. The CDR3 runs to 15 residues. Germline trimming cut 4 bases from V and 2 bases from J; bases unmatched to any gene: 7. CDR3 DNA: TGCGCCAGCAGCCCCGGGGACAGGGTTGCCTACGAGCAGTACTTC. Translated: CASSPGDRVAYEQYF. Based on the CDR3 plus reference TRBV5-1 and TRBJ2-7, the full variable domain is KAGVTQTPRYLIKTRGQQVTLSCSPISGHRSVSWYQQTPGQGLQFLFEYFSETQRNKGNFPGRFSGRQFSNSRSEMNVSTLELGDSALYLCASSPGDRVAYEQYFGPGTRLTVT.

V and J are TRBV27 and TRBJ2-1, with TRBD2 matching 7 bases. Trimming at V came to 6 bases and at J to 0 bases, leaving 8 bases not matched to a gene. The CDR3 runs 16 residues. Germline V lookup: CDR1 MNHEY, CDR2 SMNVEV (reference sequence). CDR3: CASSILALSSYNEQFF. Written as DNA, the CDR3 is TGTGCCAGCAGCATACTAGCGTTGAGCTCCTACAATGAGCAGTTCTTC.

The rearrangement joins TRBV7-2 to TRBJ2-4; 9 nucleotides align to TRBD2. The CDR3 loop spans 14 amino acids. V was pared by 3 bases and J by 6 bases, with 3 bases of the junction left unmatched. Germline CDR1 SGHTA, CDR2 FQGNSA. The CDR3 sequence is CASSFTSGLNIQYF. For the CDR3, the DNA is TGTGCCAGCAGCTTTACTAGCGGGTTAAACATTCAGTACTTC. Using reference TRBV7-2 and TRBJ2-4 for the parts outside the CDR3, the full variable domain is GAGVSQSPSNKVTEKGKDVELRCDPISGHTALYWYRQSLGQGLEFLIYFQGNSAPDKSGLPSDRFSAERTGGSVSTLTIQRTQQEDSAVYLCASSFTSGLNIQYFGAGTRLSVL.

This chain joins TRBV18 and TRBJ2-7, with D tentatively TRBD2 (6 bases). Germline V gene sequence: CDR1 KGHSH, CDR2 LQKENI. The germline V and J ends were trimmed by 2 bases and 4 bases, with 21 bases remaining between them. This CDR3 region has 17 residues. In DNA form, the CDR3 reads TGTGCCAGCTCACCAGTGTCCAACAGAGCCAGCGGGTACGAGCAGTACTTC. Translating gives CASSPVSNRASGYEQYF.

V is TRBV18 and J is TRBJ2-1, with TRBD2 matching 10 bases. The V gene end was trimmed by 4 bases and the J gene end by 3 bases; junction bases not matched to a gene: 3. The CDR3 has 15 residues. Germline V gives CDR1 KGHSH, CDR2 LQKENI. The CDR3 protein is CASSRPSGSYNEQFF. CDR3 coding DNA: TGTGCCAGCTCACGTCCTAGCGGGAGCTACAATGAGCAGTTCTTC.

This sequence joins TRBV19 and TRBJ1-2; possibly TRBD1 for D (6 bases). Germline V gene lookup returns CDR1 LNHDA and CDR2 SQIVND (reference sequence). The CDR3 covers 14 residues. Deletions cut 7 bases from V and 4 bases from J, with 16 bases between. The CDR3 loop is CASNDGGLAYGYTF. The CDR3, as DNA: TGTGCCAGTAACGACGGGGGGCTCGCCTATGGCTACACCTTC.

The rearrangement uses TRBV10-3 and TRBJ2-1; TRBD1 matches at 9 bases. This CDR3 comprises 16 residues. V lost 6 bases, J lost 4 bases, and 10 bases stayed unmatched. Germline CDR1 reads ENHRY; CDR2 reads SYGVKD. The CDR3 loop is CAIRRADRGNYNEQFF. Here the CDR3 DNA reads TGTGCCATCAGGAGAGCGGACAGGGGAAATTACAATGAGCAGTTCTTC.

V is TRBV7-2 and J is TRBJ2-5; TRBD2 aligns across 12 bases. The V and J ends lost 5 bases and 5 bases, in that order; junction bases with no gene match: 3. This CDR3 is 14 amino acids long. Germline assignment: CDR1 SGHTA and CDR2 FQGNSA. The CDR3 sequence: CASSRGLAGETQYF. The CDR3 bases are TGTGCCAGCAGCAGAGGACTAGCGGGGGAGACCCAGTACTTC.

The V and J genes are TRBV7-9 and TRBJ1-1, with D possibly TRBD1 on 6 matching bases. The CDR3 spans 14 residues. CDR1 is SEHNR and CDR2 is FQNEAQ in the germline V gene (reference sequence). V shed 1 base and J shed 5 bases, with 11 bases lying between them. Here the CDR3 reads CASSLGPQGTEAFF. The CDR3 region has the DNA TGTGCCAGCAGCTTAGGGCCCCAGGGGACTGAAGCTTTCTTT.

The chain uses TRBV10-2 and TRBJ2-2; TRBD2 might be the D (6 bases). The CDR3 totals 18 residues. Looked up from germline, CDR1 is WSHSY and CDR2 is SAAADI. The V gene lost 3 bases and the J gene lost 0 bases, with 17 bases spanning the gap. The CDR3 DNA sequence: TGCGCCAGCAGTGAAATGAAGGAGCTAGCGTCGAACACCGGGGAGCTGTTTTTT. This encodes CASSEMKELASNTGELFF.

The gene calls are TRBV13 and TRBJ2-3, with 11 bases fitting TRBD2. The CDR3 loop spans 18 amino acids. V lost 5 bases and J lost 2; bases outside the gene matches: 12. Germline V gives CDR1 PRHDT, CDR2 FYEKMQ (reference sequence). The CDR3 coding sequence is TGTGCCAGCAGCGTTACTAGCGGGAGACACGGGGCCACAGATACGCAGTATTTT. Its translation: CASSVTSGRHGATDTQYF.

The V and J genes are TRBV7-2 and TRBJ2-1; D is possibly TRBD2 (6 bases). V lost 0 bases to trimming and J lost 8 bases, with 14 bases between them. Germline V lookup: CDR1 SGHTA, CDR2 FQGNSA. The CDR3 is 15 residues long. CDR3 nucleotide sequence: TGTGCCAGCAGCTTAGCGCGCCTAGCGTGGCATGAGCAGTTCTTC. Translating gives CASSLARLAWHEQFF.

CDR3 DNA sequence: TGTGCCAGCAGCTTGAGGGGGGAGCTGTTTTTT. Translated, it gives CASSLRGELFF. V is TRBV7-6 and J is TRBJ2-2; the D is unclear. Germline V gene lookup returns CDR1 SGHVS and CDR2 FNYEAQ. Trimming stripped 3 bases from V and 8 bases from J, with 4 bases between. This CDR3 region has 11 residues.

The chain combines TRBV9 with TRBJ1-6, with D hard to call. Per germline, CDR1 SGDLS and CDR2 YYNGEE. The germline V and J ends were trimmed by 3 bases and 6 bases, with 10 bases remaining between them. The CDR3 runs to 14 residues. CDR3 coding DNA: TGTGCCAGCAGCGCCATACAGTCTAATTCACCCCTCCACTTT. Translating it yields CASSAIQSNSPLHF.

This chain links TRBV19 with TRBJ2-2; D call uncertain. This CDR3 is built from 14 residues. Germline lookup yields CDR1 LNHDA and CDR2 SQIVND (reference sequence). The V gene lost 0 bases and the J gene lost 2 bases, with 4 bases spanning the gap. The DNA of the CDR3 is TGTGCCAGTAGTATAGAGTATAACACCGGGGAGCTGTTTTTT. Its translation is CASSIEYNTGELFF.